These 28 T cell receptor beta chains were sequenced from one sample in a study of T cell responses to AZD1222 COVID-19 vaccine. The method was immunoSEQ multiplex PCR; TCRdb's version includes in-frame clones alone and lacks a portion of them. The table records about 47,000 clones, around four fifths of them present only once. This specimen was peripheral blood, taken on day 0 of MenACWY control vaccination. These receptors originate from an adult in good health.

The chain links TRBV5-6 to TRBJ2-2, with D perhaps assigned TRBD1 or TRBD2 (6 bases each). Germline V lookup: CDR1 SGHDT, CDR2 YYEEEE. Between the trimmed V and J ends, which lost 4 bases and 5 bases, there was a span of 15 bases. The CDR3 is 15 residues long. Here the CDR3 reads CASSPRRGETGELFF. The CDR3 DNA reads as TGTGCCAGCAGCCCGCGGAGGGGGGAGACCGGGGAGCTGTTTTTT.

The rearrangement joins TRBV12-3 or TRBV12-4 to TRBJ1-1; maybe TRBD1 (6 bases). There are 12 residues in the CDR3. Trimming removed 7 bases from V and 6 bases from J, with 12 bases in between. The CDR3: CASTTGLSEAFF. The DNA of the CDR3 is TGTGCCAGCACCACAGGGCTTTCTGAAGCTTTCTTT.

V and J are TRBV7-9 and TRBJ2-1; 8 nucleotides agree with TRBD2. V lost 5 bases to trimming and J lost 0 bases; unmatched junction nucleotides: 9. Germline V gene lookup returns CDR1 SEHNR and CDR2 FQNEAQ (reference sequence). The CDR3 covers 17 residues. In DNA, the CDR3 is TGTGCCAGCAGCCGCCCCCTAAGCGGGAGCTCCTACAATGAGCAGTTCTTC. Its protein product is CASSRPLSGSSYNEQFF.

The chain carries TRBV28 and TRBJ1-1, with D hard to call. Trimming removed 5 bases at V and 4 bases at J, with 11 bases between. The CDR3 totals 13 residues. The germline gives CDR1 MDHEN, CDR2 SYDVKM. This chain's CDR3 is CASSLPPPTEAFF. The CDR3 nucleotides read TGTGCCAGCAGTCTTCCCCCCCCCACTGAAGCTTTCTTT.

The rearrangement joins TRBV30 to TRBJ2-5, with D perhaps TRBD1 (5 bases). Germline V gene data show CDR1 as GTSNPN and CDR2 as SVGIG (reference sequence). This CDR3 region has 12 residues. V lost 4 bases and J lost 2, with 8 bases in between. The CDR3 sequence is CAWKGNQETQYF. CDR3 DNA: TGTGCCTGGAAGGGGAATCAAGAGACCCAGTACTTC.

The chain carries TRBV2 and TRBJ1-5; tentatively, D is TRBD1 (6 bases). This CDR3 is 15 amino acids long. Germline values: CDR1 SNHLY, CDR2 FYNNEI. The V gene lost 4 bases and the J gene lost 6 bases, with 16 bases spanning the gap. For the CDR3, the DNA is TGTGCCAGCAGTGCCTGGGCCAGGGGTGGTCAGCCCCAGCATTTT. Protein sequence: CASSAWARGGQPQHF.

The rearrangement links TRBV11-2 to TRBJ1-1; no firm D call. The ends were cut back, 5 bases at V and 4 bases at J, with 11 bases in the middle. Germline V gene lookup returns CDR1 SGHAT and CDR2 FQNNGV. This CDR3 comprises 13 residues. Written as DNA, the CDR3 is TGTGCCAGCAGCGACCGGGCCCCCACTGAAGCTTTCTTT. It codes for CASSDRAPTEAFF.

The CDR3 region is CASSLESGGDTQYF. CDR3 nucleotide sequence: TGTGCCAGCAGCTTAGAGTCGGGAGGGGATACGCAGTATTTT. The V call is TRBV7-9, the J call TRBJ2-3; TRBD2 matches at 8 bases. The length of the CDR3 is 14 residues. Germline V gene sequence: CDR1 SEHNR, CDR2 FQNEAQ (reference sequence). The trim removed 1 base at V and 6 bases at J, leaving 3 bases unmatched. The full variable domain, with the rest looked up from reference TRBV7-9 and TRBJ2-3, is DTGVSQNPRHKITKRGQNVTFRCDPISEHNRLYWYRQTLGQGPEFLTYFQNEAQLEKSRLLSDRFSAERPKGSFSTLEIQRTEQGDSAMYLCASSLESGGDTQYFGPGTRLTVL.

V is TRBV10-3 and J is TRBJ1-1; D is undetermined. Germline V CDR1 and CDR2: ENHRY, SYGVKD. This CDR3 has 13 residues. V shed 8 bases and J shed 0 bases, with 10 bases lying between them. The CDR3 spells CAIRTDLNTEAFF. The CDR3 DNA is TGTGCCATCCGGACGGACCTGAACACTGAAGCTTTCTTT.

V and J are TRBV9 and TRBJ1-3, with a tentative D call TRBD1 (5 bases). This CDR3 region has 16 residues. V was cut by 4 bases and J by 4 bases, with 18 bases left in between. The germline gives CDR1 SGDLS, CDR2 YYNGEE. Written as DNA, the CDR3 is TGTGCCAGCAGCCCCCGTTTTTCCCAGGGAGGAAACACCATATATTTT. The encoded protein is CASSPRFSQGGNTIYF.

The chain combines TRBV3-1 (or the pseudogene TRBV3-2) with TRBJ2-2, with a tentative D call TRBD2 (6 bases). V dropped 3 bases and J dropped 5 bases, with 19 bases sitting between them. In germline, CDR1 is LGHDT, CDR2 YNNKEL (reference sequence). This CDR3 is built from 17 residues. In DNA form, the CDR3 reads TGTGCCAGCAGCCATTCTCTAACCGGGAGCGGGACCGGGGAGCTGTTTTTT. Translating it yields CASSHSLTGSGTGELFF.

The rearrangement joins TRBV7-9 to TRBJ1-4; 7 positions match TRBD1. J gave up 7 bases and V 2 bases, and 4 bases lay outside the gene matches. This CDR3 has 14 residues. Germline V gives CDR1 SEHNR, CDR2 FQNEAQ (reference sequence). DNA for the CDR3: TGTGCCAGCAGCTTAAAGGGGGCCGGTGAAAAACTGTTTTTT. Protein: CASSLKGAGEKLFF.

The V gene is TRBV19, the J gene TRBJ1-6; 8 bases align to TRBD1. CDR1 is LNHDA, CDR2 SQIVND, per germline (reference sequence). Unmatched junction bases numbered 4, after V lost 6 bases and J lost 9 bases. This CDR3 spans 13 amino acids. The CDR3 DNA sequence: TGTGCCAGTAGCCCCGACAGGGGTTCACCCCTCCACTTT. Its translation: CASSPDRGSPLHF.

This clone came up once. The chain is built from TRBV27 and TRBJ1-5; D is unresolved. Trimming left V 0 bases short and J 1 base short, with 13 bases between. CDR3 size: 17 residues. Germline V lookup: CDR1 MNHEY, CDR2 SMNVEV (reference sequence). The DNA of the CDR3 is TGTGCCAGCAGTTTATCGGATCCCTTCGGGAGCAATCAGCCCCAGCATTTT. Protein sequence: CASSLSDPFGSNQPQHF.

On this clone itself: The sample has other DNA sequences that encode this CDR3 too. The chain combines TRBV19 with TRBJ1-5; D remains unclear. The CDR3 contains 12 residues. Trimming cost V 1 base and J 4 bases, with 2 bases left between them. Germline values: CDR1 LNHDA, CDR2 SQIVND (reference sequence). The CDR3 nucleotides are TGTGCCAGTAGTATAGCAAATCAGCCCCAGCATTTT. It is translated as CASSIANQPQHF.

This chain joins TRBV27 and TRBJ2-6; 9 bases are shared with TRBD2. The CDR3 loop spans 16 amino acids. The germline CDR1 and CDR2 sequences are MNHEY and SMNVEV (reference sequence). V gave up 8 bases and J gave up 1 base; unmatched junction bases: 6. CDR3 nucleotides: TGTGCCAGCGGCGAGCGGGGGGTATCTGGGGCCAACGTCCTGACTTTC. Encoded protein: CASGERGVSGANVLTF.

This chain uses TRBV21-1 with TRBJ2-3; the tabulated D call, TRBD1, remains unverified against the DNA. TRBV21-1 is described as a pseudogene. This CDR3 has 19 residues. CDR3 sequence: CASSKFGQVGTGFPDTQYF. The CDR3 DNA is TGTGCCAGCAGCAAATTCGGTCAAGTCGGGACAGGGTTTCCAGATACGCAGTATTTT.

J is TRBJ2-7 and V is TRBV2; TRBD2 matches 12 bases. Germline V gives CDR1 SNHLY, CDR2 FYNNEI. This CDR3 region has 17 residues. The junction had 9 bases not matched to a gene; V was cut back by 6 bases and J by 0 bases. The DNA for the CDR3 is TGTGCCAGCAGGGGGGGACTAGCGGGCCCAAGCTCCTACGAGCAGTACTTC. Amino acid sequence: CASRGGLAGPSSYEQYF.

The chain uses TRBV7-2 and TRBJ2-7; 7 bases fit TRBD1. From germline, CDR1 is SGHTA and CDR2 FQGNSA. The CDR3 sequence is 16 residues long. The J segment lost 3 bases and the V segment lost 4 bases, leaving 12 bases of the junction unmatched. CDR3 coding DNA: TGTGCCAGCAGCTCACCCGCCGGGACAGTCGACTACGAGCAGTACTTC. Its translation is CASSSPAGTVDYEQYF.

This clone was seen only a few times. The chain recombines TRBV11-2 with TRBJ2-2; D tentatively reads TRBD1 or TRBD2 (5 bases each). Germline assignment: CDR1 SGHAT and CDR2 FQNNGV. V lost 5 bases and J 5 bases, leaving 12 bases between the germline ends. The CDR3 has 14 amino acids. In nucleotides, the CDR3 is TGTGCCAGCAGCCACGGGGCCTCGACCGGGGAGCTGTTTTTT. Its protein product is CASSHGASTGELFF.

A few counts support this clone. J is TRBJ1-1 and V is TRBV18; tentatively, D is TRBD1 (5 bases). This CDR3 has 13 residues. CDR1 and CDR2 (germline): KGHSH, LQKENI. V was trimmed by 2 bases and J by 1 base, leaving 5 bases between them. The CDR3 is CASSPGANTEAFF. CDR3 nucleotide sequence: TGTGCCAGCTCACCAGGGGCGAACACTGAAGCTTTCTTT. Drawing the rest from reference TRBV18 and TRBJ1-1, the complete variable domain is NAGVMQNPRHLVRRRGQEARLRCSPMKGHSHVYWYRQLPEEGLKFMVYLQKENIIDESGMPKERFSAEFPKEGPSILRIQQVVRGDSAAYFCASSPGANTEAFFGQGTRLTVV.

The CDR3 DNA reads as TGCGCCAGCACGGCAGGGAGGGGAACTAATGAAAAACTGTTTTTT. This sequence encodes CASTAGRGTNEKLFF. The chain couples TRBV5-1 to TRBJ1-4; a weak D match, TRBD1 (5 bases). The V end lost 6 bases, the J end lost 1 base, and 13 bases lay between the germline ends. The CDR3 is 15 residues long. Per germline, CDR1 SGHRS and CDR2 YFSETQ.

J is TRBJ2-1 and V is TRBV6-5, with 8 bases lining up with TRBD1. CDR3 length equals 12 residues. Trimming removed 8 bases from V and 5 bases from J; junction bases left unmatched: 2. Germline CDR1 MNHEY, CDR2 SVGAGI. In DNA, the CDR3 is TGTGCCAGCCTGACAGGGGACAATGAGCAGTTCTTC. Its protein is CASLTGDNEQFF.

The V call is TRBV30, the J call TRBJ2-1; either TRBD1 or TRBD2 may supply D (5 bases each). The CDR3 sequence is 12 residues long. Germline V CDR1 and CDR2: GTSNPN, SVGIG (reference sequence). V was shortened by 0 bases and J by 8 bases, with 8 bases between the two germline ends. The CDR3: CAWSVRGYEQFF. CDR3 sequence (DNA): TGTGCCTGGAGTGTGAGGGGCTATGAGCAGTTCTTC.

The chain recombines TRBV28 with TRBJ1-3, with 7 bases fitting TRBD1. With V trimmed by 5 bases and J by 4 bases, 5 bases remained unmatched. The CDR3 totals 14 residues. Per the germline V gene, CDR1 is MDHEN and CDR2 is SYDVKM. CDR3 sequence reads: CASSIGRGGNTIYF. The CDR3 DNA follows: TGTGCCAGCAGTATCGGCAGGGGGGGAAACACCATATATTTT.

The chain is built from TRBV11-2 and TRBJ1-3; 11 nucleotides agree with TRBD1. With V trimmed by 4 bases and J by 16 bases, 6 bases remained unmatched. This CDR3 contains 12 residues. The germline gives CDR1 SGHAT, CDR2 FQNNGV. CDR3 residues: CASSSPGTGGYF. CDR3 nucleotides: TGTGCCAGCAGCTCACCCGGGACAGGGGGGTATTTT.

This clone came up a few times. This chain uses TRBV6-5 with TRBJ1-5; D remains ambiguous. Between the trimmed V and J ends, which lost 6 bases and 5 bases, there was a span of 11 bases. The germline V gene encodes CDR1 MNHEY and CDR2 SVGAGI. The CDR3 runs 13 residues. CDR3 loop: CASRRVPHQPQHF. The DNA of the CDR3 is TGTGCCAGCAGAAGAGTCCCCCATCAGCCCCAGCATTTT.

V and J are TRBV28 and TRBJ1-1; D uncertain. Germline CDR1 MDHEN, CDR2 SYDVKM. Trimming pared 5 bases from V and 11 bases from J, leaving 15 bases between. There are 12 residues in the CDR3. In DNA, the CDR3 is TGTGCCAGCAGTCCCCCCGCTAGGGTTGCTTTCTTT. Translating it yields CASSPPARVAFF.